The T cell receptor beta chain under discussion was sequenced for a study of cytomegalovirus exposure and HLA in healthy donors. Points from the study as a whole: Indistinguishable V segments such as TRBV6-2 and TRBV6-3 were excluded. Cytomegalovirus association was assigned to approximately 160 TCR beta chains.

CDR1 is SNHLY and CDR2 is FYNNEI in the germline V gene. CDR3 length: 14 residues. Trimming left V 6 bases short and J 1 base short, with 12 bases between. A remark on this clone: Its antigen is not identified.

PCR used 60 Vbeta primers and 13 Jbeta primers. Clones were sequenced by immunoSEQ multiplex PCR, and TCRdb holds only the in-frame ones, with some missing. This sample has roughly 100,000 clones, with nearly 85% found just once. The chain joins TRBV2 to TRBJ2-5; TRBD2 might be the D (6 bases). Sequenced: PBMCs. The TCR sequence derives from a young man in good health and CMV-seronegative. CDR3 loop: CASSFSGAQETQYF. The CDR3 DNA reads TGTGCCAGCAGCTTTAGCGGAGCCCAAGAGACCCAGTACTTC.